This entry features one T cell receptor beta chain sequence. What it recognizes is unknown. Beta-chain TCR CDR3 regions were amplified from RNA transcripts. An initial RT-PCR round employing HTBI primers preceded a second-round multiplex PCR. TCRdb analysed the multiplex PCR reads with MiXCR anew, one entry per CDR3 protein. The data show about 500,000 distinct CDR3 sequences, just under 40% seen once. Newly diagnosed hyperthyroidism donors, aged 18 to 65, duration under 2 months. Lactation, pregnancy, uncontrolled infections and other autoimmune diseases were all grounds for excluding patients. The CDR3 covers 14 residues. Germline trimming cut 7 bases from V and 2 bases from J; bases unmatched to any gene: 4. Per the germline V gene, CDR1 is MNHGY and CDR2 is SVAAGI. This entry comes from a study of Graves' ophthalmopathy and Graves' hyperthyroidism. Regarding the study as a whole: Forecasting of ophthalmopathy progression by the model achieved nearly 71% sensitivity and 72.22% specificity. Most thyroid clonotypes with frequency above 0.001 were detected in blood too.

The chain couples TRBV6-9 to TRBJ1-5, with TRBD1 identical over 8 bases. Sequenced sample: peripheral blood or thyroid tissue (not recorded which). This clonotype originated in an adult man with Graves' hyperthyroidism. CDR3 bases: TGTGCCAGCATTGGGACAGGACGCAATCAGCCCCAGCATTTT. The encoded protein is CASIGTGRNQPQHF.